A single sample gave rise to the 10 T cell receptor beta chains below, sequenced in a study of T-cell memory formation after mild COVID-19. TCRdb reanalysed the 5' RACE reads using MiXCR and keeps one entry per CDR3 protein. The sample gives roughly 560,000 distinct CDR3 sequences, 20% of which show up once; roughly an eighth is in the top ten. Specimen: PBMCs or a T cell subset sorted from them (not recorded which). All receptors come from an adult woman who had mild COVID-19 (a few samples of this study predate the infection). Cell type and time point are not known.

V and J are TRBV24-1 and TRBJ2-6, with D hard to call. V was trimmed by 2 bases and J by 3 bases, leaving 25 bases between them. Germline lookup yields CDR1 KGHDR and CDR2 SFDVKD. The CDR3 is made up of 21 amino acids. The CDR3 nucleotides read TGTGCCACCAGTGATTCTGGTTTTGTCAGTCCATCACCTCATGGGGCCAACGTCCTGACTTTC. Amino acid sequence: CATSDSGFVSPSPHGANVLTF.

The chain combines TRBV7-2 with TRBJ2-5; D uncertain. The germline V gene has CDR1 SGHTA and CDR2 FQGNSA. Trimming removed 0 bases at V and 3 bases at J, with 14 bases between. The CDR3 covers 16 residues. CDR3 in DNA: TGTGCCAGCAGCTTAGCTTATGGGCTTGAAAAAGAGACCCAGTACTTC. Its protein product is CASSLAYGLEKETQYF. The full variable domain, its missing parts supplied by reference TRBV7-2 and TRBJ2-5, is GAGVSQSPSNKVTEKGKDVELRCDPISGHTALYWYRQSLGQGLEFLIYFQGNSAPDKSGLPSDRFSAERTGGSVSTLTIQRTQQEDSAVYLCASSLAYGLEKETQYFGPGTRLLVL.

This clonotype showed up many times. The germline gene is not matched at one end of the junction; a read error may be the cause. The rearrangement uses TRBV5-1 and TRBJ2-7; the match to TRBD1 covers 10 bases. The germline gives CDR1 SGHRS, CDR2 YFSETQ. The CDR3 covers 14 residues. This chain's CDR3 is CASSPGTGAYEQYF. The CDR3 region has the DNA TGTGCCAGCAGCCCCGGGACAGGGGCCTACGAGCAGTACTTC.

This clonotype was seen only a few times. The rearrangement links TRBV28 to TRBJ2-7; D might be TRBD1 (7 bases). Germline CDR1 and CDR2: MDHEN and SYDVKM. V lost 6 bases and J 1 base, leaving 16 bases between the germline ends. This CDR3 has 15 amino acids. In nucleotides, the CDR3 is TGTGCCAGCAGGGAGGAGGGACAGCGTTCCTACGAGCAGTACTTC. This sequence encodes CASREEGQRSYEQYF.

V usage is TRBV11-2 and J usage is TRBJ2-7; D remains unclear. This CDR3 is 15 amino acids long. Between the trimmed V and J ends, which lost 3 bases and 7 bases, there was a span of 19 bases. The V gene's germline CDR1 is SGHAT and CDR2 FQNNGV. The CDR3 region is CASSFGASREEEQYF. The CDR3 DNA reads as TGTGCCAGCAGCTTTGGAGCTTCCCGAGAGGAGGAGCAGTACTTC.

This clonotype appeared a few times. The CDR3 sequence is CASRPVLRGPYEQYF. The CDR3 nucleotides are TGCGCCAGCAGACCGGTATTAAGGGGCCCCTACGAGCAGTACTTC. This chain joins TRBV4-1 and TRBJ2-7; tentative D call: TRBD1 (5 bases). Trimming removed 6 bases from V and 2 bases from J, with 17 bases in between. Germline CDR1 MGHRA, CDR2 YSYEKL. CDR3 length equals 15 residues.

This clonotype occurred a few times. This chain uses TRBV7-9 with TRBJ2-2; D gene ambiguous. Germline V CDR1 and CDR2: SEHNR, FQNEAQ (reference sequence). Trimming pared 5 bases from V and 6 bases from J, leaving 7 bases between. The CDR3 is 12 amino acids. CDR3 nucleotides: TGTGCCAGCAGCCCAGTCCCCGGGGAGCTGTTTTTT. Translated: CASSPVPGELFF.

In nucleotides, the CDR3 is TGTGCCAGCAGCTCGGGAAAGTTGGACGAGCAGTACTTC. Amino acids: CASSSGKLDEQYF. The chain uses TRBV7-8 and TRBJ2-7, with a possible D match to TRBD2 (5 bases). Trimming cost V 4 bases and J 5 bases, with 12 bases left between them. This CDR3 has 13 amino acids. Per germline, CDR1 SGHVS and CDR2 FQNEAQ.

There are a few counts of this clonotype. The J gene is TRBJ2-7, the V gene TRBV30; 8 bases fit TRBD2. The V gene's germline CDR1 is GTSNPN and CDR2 SVGIG (reference sequence). The CDR3 totals 12 residues. The junction had 0 bases not matched to a gene; V was cut back by 2 bases and J by 3 bases. DNA for the CDR3: TGTGCCTGGAGTAGCGGGAGCTACGAGCAGTACTTC. It encodes CAWSSGSYEQYF.

The chain carries TRBV3-1 and TRBJ2-7; D is uncertain. The length of the CDR3 is 12 residues. Trimming shortened V by 1 base and J by 5 bases, and 6 bases separated the two germline ends. Germline V CDR1 and CDR2: LGHDT, YNNKEL (reference sequence). The CDR3 reads CASSQVSDEQYF. DNA of the CDR3: TGTGCCAGCAGCCAAGTTAGTGACGAGCAGTACTTC.